This T cell receptor (beta chain) was sequenced for a study of circulating CD8 cells and anti-PD-1 response in melanoma. Turning to the study itself: Anti-PD-1 was first-line therapy for about 55% of the 13 patients.

This clonotype was found a few times. No antigen is known for it. A clone one base away is much larger, so this may be a read error. Live CD3+CD8+TCRalphabeta+ cells were sorted into four subsets by PD-1 and/or TIGIT. Overall study results and limits: Only baseline and M1 samples entered the published repertoire comparisons. Peptide assays on expanded sorted subsets replaced tumor-based reactivity testing.

Germline V lookup: CDR1 DFQATT, CDR2 SNEGSKA (reference sequence). V shed 5 bases and J shed 2 bases, with 12 bases lying between them. CDR3 length: 13 residues. The QIAseq Immune Repertoire TCR panel built the libraries from around 15 ng of total RNA. A single record per CDR3 protein comes from TCRdb applying MiXCR to the reads. The sample contains approximately 2,000 distinct CDR3 sequences, 6.5% to 8.5% of which appear only once. The clonotype comes from a human donor with melanoma. This specimen was CD8+ T cells from PBMCs, taken at baseline or after one month of anti-PD-1 therapy (not recorded which). The chain recombines TRBV20-1 with TRBJ1-2; unclear D gene. The CDR3 sequence: CSAEPNGNYGYTF. CDR3 nucleotides: TGCAGTGCTGAACCGAACGGGAACTATGGCTACACCTTC.